This TCR beta chain was profiled in a study of T cell changes during pregnancy in multiple sclerosis. Trimming stripped 1 base from V and 5 bases from J, with 16 bases between. The germline V gene encodes CDR1 MGHRA and CDR2 YSYEKL. The CDR3 spans 16 residues. TCRdb's table, derived via immunoSEQ multiplex PCR, lists solely in-frame clones and lacks some. The sample lists about 59,000 clones; about 94% were seen once. The source was peripheral blood, collected in the third trimester of pregnancy. The sequence derives from a female donor in good health, enrolled as a control in a pregnancy study. This chain uses TRBV4-1 with TRBJ2-3; D is possibly TRBD2 (6 bases). The CDR3 loop reads CASSQAFGSARDTQYF. The CDR3 bases are TGCGCCAGCAGCCAAGCTTTCGGGAGTGCTCGAGATACGCAGTATTTT.